This T cell receptor beta chain was identified in a study of shared T cell receptors in the human thymus. The germline V gene encodes CDR1 SGHTA and CDR2 FQGNSA. CDR3 length equals 14 residues. The V segment lost 4 bases and the J segment 3 bases; nucleotides outside the gene matches: 5. Sequencing used immunoSEQ multiplex PCR; TCRdb keeps in-frame clones, though not all of them. The sample has about 660,000 clones, approximately 88% seen once; the top ten hold about 0.01%. These data also featured in a second study, about human thymus T cells. That paper notes: Thymic as well as blood repertoires seemed to favor certain V and J genes unevenly.

The clonotype was recovered from a boy in the first two years of life with a congenital heart defect. What was sequenced was thymocytes. This chain connects TRBV7-2 to TRBJ2-7; 8 bases match TRBD1. CDR3 amino acids: CASSSGGQVYEQYF. Here the CDR3 DNA reads TGTGCCAGCAGCTCAGGGGGACAGGTCTACGAGCAGTACTTC.